This paragraph covers one TCR beta chain sequence. The data were taken from a study of blood T cells in healthy people across ages. This CDR3 spans 14 amino acids. Germline V gene data show CDR1 as PRHDT and CDR2 as FYEKMQ (reference sequence). V was pared by 8 bases and J by 1 base, with 5 bases of the junction left unmatched. With a J-beta primer mix and a sample-barcoded 5' primer, a second PCR ran roughly 6 to 11 cycles. A template-switch adaptor with 12 random nucleotides tagged each cDNA molecule. TCRdb re-derived calls from the 5' RACE reads in MiXCR, one entry per CDR3 protein. The sample lists 1.5 million to 2 million distinct CDR3 sequences, about 50% occurring once.

Sequenced input: blood. This chain joins TRBV13 and TRBJ2-3; TRBD2 agrees at 8 bases. The TCR originated in a middle-aged woman in good health. CDR3 region: CASQAGAGTDTQYF. The CDR3 nucleotides are TGTGCCAGCCAAGCGGGGGCCGGCACAGATACGCAGTATTTT. Full variable domain (rest looked up from reference TRBV13 and TRBJ2-3): AAGVIQSPRHLIKEKRETATLKCYPIPRHDTVYWYQQGPGQDPQFLISFYEKMQSDKGSIPDRFSAQQFSDYHSELNMSSLELGDSALYFCASQAGAGTDTQYFGPGTRLTVL.